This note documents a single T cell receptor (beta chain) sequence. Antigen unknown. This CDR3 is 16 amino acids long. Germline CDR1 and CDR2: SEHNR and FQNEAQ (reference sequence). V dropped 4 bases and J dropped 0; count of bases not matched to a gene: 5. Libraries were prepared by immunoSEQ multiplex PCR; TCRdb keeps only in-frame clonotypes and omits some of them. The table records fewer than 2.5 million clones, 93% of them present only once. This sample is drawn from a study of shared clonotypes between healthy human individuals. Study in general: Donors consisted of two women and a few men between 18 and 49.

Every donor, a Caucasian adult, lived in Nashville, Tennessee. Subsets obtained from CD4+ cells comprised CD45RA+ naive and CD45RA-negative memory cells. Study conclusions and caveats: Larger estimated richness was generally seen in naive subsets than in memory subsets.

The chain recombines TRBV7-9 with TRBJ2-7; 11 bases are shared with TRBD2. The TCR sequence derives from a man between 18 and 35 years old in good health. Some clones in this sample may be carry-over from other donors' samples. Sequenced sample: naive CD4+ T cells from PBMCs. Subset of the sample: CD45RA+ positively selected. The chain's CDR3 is CASSYGTSGSSYEQYF. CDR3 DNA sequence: TGTGCCAGCAGCTATGGGACTAGCGGAAGCTCCTACGAGCAGTACTTC. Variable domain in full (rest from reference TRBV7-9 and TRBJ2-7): DTGVSQNPRHKITKRGQNVTFRCDPISEHNRLYWYRQTLGQGPEFLTYFQNEAQLEKSRLLSDRFSAERPKGSFSTLEIQRTEQGDSAMYLCASSYGTSGSSYEQYFGPGTRLTVT.